These 24 T cell receptor beta chains were sequenced from one sample in a study of blood T cells in healthy people across ages. Sample-barcoded 5' priming and a J-beta primer mix drove a second PCR of about 6 to 12 cycles. One entry per CDR3 protein, called by TCRdb with MiXCR from the 5' RACE reads. Counted here are approximately 1.5 million distinct CDR3 sequences, approximately 32% occurring once; the ten biggest clones make up roughly 12%. What was sequenced was blood. The receptors here all came from a young woman in good health.

As concerns this clonotype: One end of the junction is discordant with germline, which a read error may explain. This chain links TRBV4-2 with TRBJ1-2, with D unresolved. Germline-derived CDR1 and CDR2 are LGHNA and YNFKEQ. The CDR3 totals 17 residues. Here the CDR3 DNA reads TGTGCCAGCAGCCAAGAGAATAACCTTAGTAATAACTATGGCTGCACCTTC. This encodes CASSQENNLSNNYGCTF.

The genes are TRBV20-1 and TRBJ2-6; 11 nucleotides align to TRBD2. The CDR3 runs to 19 residues. The germline gives CDR1 DFQATT, CDR2 SNEGSKA (reference sequence). V lost 5 bases and J lost 4; bases outside the gene matches: 16. The CDR3 nucleotides are TGCAGTGCTGGTACTAGCGGGAGCGACCGAGCTCTGGGGGCCAACGTCCTGACTTTC. Its protein is CSAGTSGSDRALGANVLTF.

This clonotype was observed many times. Germline and junction disagree at one end, which may indicate a read error. The rearrangement joins TRBV12-3 or TRBV12-4 to TRBJ2-1; 9 bases line up with TRBD2. The CDR3 runs to 14 residues. CDR3 loop: CASSLVAGVREEFF. The CDR3 nucleotides are TGTGCCAGCAGTTTAGTAGCGGGAGTGCGTGAGGAGTTCTTC.

The V call is TRBV18, the J call TRBJ2-1, with 10 bases lining up with TRBD2. V lost 2 bases, J lost 9 bases, and 10 bases stayed unmatched. The CDR3 is made up of 16 amino acids. The V gene's germline CDR1 is KGHSH and CDR2 LQKENI. The CDR3 is CASSPSVERGGGEQFF. The DNA for the CDR3 is TGTGCCAGCTCACCATCGGTGGAGCGGGGGGGCGGTGAGCAGTTCTTC.

The chain carries TRBV5-1 and TRBJ2-3; no clear D gene. The V end lost 9 bases, the J end lost 0 bases, and 11 bases lay between the germline ends. In germline, CDR1 is SGHRS, CDR2 YFSETQ. The CDR3 extends over 13 amino acids. The CDR3 bases are TGCGCCACCCAGACTGCTAGCACAGATACGCAGTATTTT. Translated: CATQTASTDTQYF. Looking up the rest from reference TRBV5-1 and TRBJ2-3 gives the full variable domain: KAGVTQTPRYLIKTRGQQVTLSCSPISGHRSVSWYQQTPGQGLQFLFEYFSETQRNKGNFPGRFSGRQFSNSRSEMNVSTLELGDSALYLCATQTASTDTQYFGPGTRLTVL.

The CDR3: CSARDRGRPYEQYF. The CDR3 DNA reads TGCAGTGCTAGAGATCGAGGAAGGCCCTACGAGCAGTACTTC. V and J are TRBV20-1 and TRBJ2-7; no reliable D call. The ends were cut back, 0 bases at V and 2 bases at J, with 11 bases in the middle. Germline assignment: CDR1 DFQATT and CDR2 SNEGSKA (reference sequence). The CDR3 runs to 14 residues.

The V and J genes are TRBV3-1 and TRBJ2-7; TRBD2 might be the D (6 bases). The CDR3 spans 17 residues. Trimming removed 4 bases at V and 4 bases at J, with 23 bases between. The germline CDR1 and CDR2 sequences are LGHDT and YNNKEL (reference sequence). CDR3 sequence: CASSPLVRRTTPYEQYF. The CDR3 DNA sequence: TGTGCCAGCAGCCCCTTGGTTAGAAGGACTACACCTTACGAGCAGTACTTC.

The chain combines TRBV5-4 with TRBJ1-2; D call uncertain. CDR3 length: 14 residues. Germline V gene lookup returns CDR1 SGHNT and CDR2 YYREEE (reference sequence). V shed 4 bases and J shed 2 bases, with 12 bases lying between them. Written as DNA, the CDR3 is TGTGCCAGCAGCCCTCGGTCCTACAACTATGGCTACACCTTC. Translating it yields CASSPRSYNYGYTF.

In its sample, this clonotype was seen a few times. This chain connects TRBV5-1 to TRBJ2-1; either TRBD1 or TRBD2 may supply D (6 bases each). Between the trimmed V and J ends, which lost 3 bases and 6 bases, there was a span of 10 bases. Germline CDR1 and CDR2: SGHRS and YFSETQ. This CDR3 has 13 amino acids. The CDR3: CASSSGGRNEQFF. CDR3 nucleotides: TGCGCCAGCAGCTCCGGGGGCCGCAATGAGCAGTTCTTC.

This clonotype showed up just a few times. The chain joins TRBV28 to TRBJ2-7; 8 positions agree with TRBD2. The CDR3 contains 14 residues. V gave up 7 bases and J gave up 5 bases; unmatched junction bases: 10. Per the germline V gene, CDR1 is MDHEN and CDR2 is SYDVKM. The CDR3 DNA follows: TGTGCCAGCAACTGGCAGCTAGCGGGCCACGAGCAGTACTTC. It codes for CASNWQLAGHEQYF.

This clonotype was seen a handful of times. The V gene is TRBV2, the J gene TRBJ1-1, with D tentatively TRBD1 (6 bases). Germline-derived CDR1 and CDR2 are SNHLY and FYNNEI. V shed 7 bases and J shed 4 bases, with 16 bases lying between them. This CDR3 contains 14 residues. This chain's CDR3 is CASIRAKGGTEAFF. CDR3 DNA sequence: TGTGCCAGCATACGGGCCAAGGGGGGCACTGAAGCTTTCTTT. The variable domain in full, completed from reference TRBV2 and TRBJ1-1, reads EPEVTQTPSHQVTQMGQEVILRCVPISNHLYFYWYRQILGQKVEFLVSFYNNEISEKSEIFDDQFSVERPDGSNFTLKIRSTKLEDSAMYFCASIRAKGGTEAFFGQGTRLTVV.

The genes are TRBV20-1 and TRBJ1-1, with 8 positions matching TRBD1. This CDR3 contains 12 residues. The germline V gene encodes CDR1 DFQATT and CDR2 SNEGSKA (reference sequence). V lost 5 bases and J lost 5; bases outside the gene matches: 4. The CDR3 region has the DNA TGCAGTGCTCAAAGACAGGGGACTGAAGCTTTCTTT. It is translated as CSAQRQGTEAFF.

The gene calls are TRBV15 and TRBJ2-1, with 7 bases identical to TRBD2. CDR3 length: 16 residues. The germline CDR1 and CDR2 sequences are LNHNV and YYDKDF (reference sequence). The trim removed 0 bases at V and 2 bases at J, leaving 4 bases unmatched. The CDR3 sequence: CATSRDVLAAYNEQFF. CDR3 sequence (DNA): TGTGCCACCAGCAGAGACGTCCTAGCGGCCTACAATGAGCAGTTCTTC. Based on the CDR3 plus reference TRBV15 and TRBJ2-1, the full variable domain is DAMVIQNPRYQVTQFGKPVTLSCSQTLNHNVMYWYQQKSSQAPKLLFHYYDKDFNNEADTPDNFQSRRPNTSFCFLDIRSPGLGDTAMYLCATSRDVLAAYNEQFFGPGTRLTVL.

This clonotype appeared a few times. The chain recombines TRBV6-1 with TRBJ2-3; 10 nucleotides align to TRBD2. The CDR3 runs 17 residues. The J segment lost 0 bases and the V segment lost 6 bases, leaving 9 bases of the junction unmatched. Germline V gene sequence: CDR1 MNHNS, CDR2 SASEGT. The DNA for the CDR3 is TGTGCCAGCAGGAGAATAGCGGGAGGATCTAGCACAGATACGCAGTATTTT. Encoded protein: CASRRIAGGSSTDTQYF.

This clonotype has a handful of counts. This chain links TRBV4-1 with TRBJ2-7; a possible D gene is TRBD2 (6 bases). Germline loops: CDR1 MGHRA, CDR2 YSYEKL. This CDR3 has 15 amino acids. V dropped 0 bases and J dropped 3 bases, with 12 bases sitting between them. The CDR3 here is CASSQEGGLIYEQYF. The CDR3 DNA follows: TGCGCCAGCAGCCAAGAGGGAGGACTTATCTACGAGCAGTACTTC.

This clonotype has only a few counts. The gene calls are TRBV5-5 and TRBJ2-7, with D tentatively TRBD2 (6 bases). V was clipped by 2 bases and J by 3 bases, with 12 bases between them. This CDR3 contains 14 residues. The germline gives CDR1 SGHKS, CDR2 YYEKEE (reference sequence). The CDR3 loop is CASSFGGTRYEQYF. DNA for the CDR3: TGTGCCAGCAGCTTTGGCGGGACTCGCTACGAGCAGTACTTC.

DNA of the CDR3: TGTGCCAGCAGCCCCGGTTGGGGGGATGGAGGCAAAAACATTCAGTACTTC. Protein sequence: CASSPGWGDGGKNIQYF. The genes are TRBV6-6 and TRBJ2-4; a weak D match, TRBD2 (6 bases). Germline V CDR1 and CDR2: MNHNY, SVGAGI (reference sequence). CDR3 length equals 17 residues. With 6 bases removed from V and 3 bases from J, the gap between germline ends came to 21 bases.

A single count supports this clonotype. A much larger clone lies a single base off, so this may be a read error. The J gene is TRBJ1-2, the V gene TRBV10-3, with D unresolved. CDR1 is ENHRY, CDR2 SYGVKD, per germline. CDR3 length: 13 amino acids. The CDR3 DNA follows: TGTGCCACCAGTGAGGCGGCGGCCTATGGCTACACCTTC. This sequence encodes CATSEAAAYGYTF.

The chain combines TRBV7-8 with TRBJ2-5; D may be TRBD1 or TRBD2 (5 bases each). The CDR3 is 15 residues long. The germline V and J ends were trimmed by 5 bases and 4 bases, with 17 bases remaining between them. CDR1 is SGHVS and CDR2 is FQNEAQ in the germline V gene. The CDR3 DNA reads as TGTGCCAGCAGCCCCGAGGGCAGGGTGCGAGAGACCCAGTACTTC. It is translated as CASSPEGRVRETQYF.

This clonotype was counted at least ten times. This chain connects TRBV20-1 to TRBJ2-4, with no clear D. The CDR3 is 15 amino acids. The V gene lost 0 bases and the J gene lost 2 bases, with 11 bases spanning the gap. Germline V lookup: CDR1 DFQATT, CDR2 SNEGSKA (reference sequence). CDR3 sequence: CSARDDVGSKNIQYF. In DNA form, the CDR3 reads TGCAGTGCTAGAGATGACGTAGGGTCCAAAAACATTCAGTACTTC.

A few counts support this clonotype. J is TRBJ2-7 and V is TRBV7-9; D tentatively reads TRBD1 or TRBD2 (5 bases each). Between the trimmed V and J ends, which lost 5 bases and 4 bases, there was a span of 18 bases. The CDR3 sequence is 15 residues long. The V gene's germline CDR1 is SEHNR and CDR2 FQNEAQ (reference sequence). The CDR3 sequence is CASSPSWDEDYEQYF. DNA of the CDR3: TGTGCCAGCAGCCCCAGCTGGGACGAGGATTACGAGCAGTACTTC.

This clonotype came up many times. CDR3 sequence (DNA): TGTGCCAGCAGTTCAAATGGCCGGGGCAGCGATTCACCCCTCCACTTT. Residues: CASSSNGRGSDSPLHF. This rearrangement joins TRBV7-6 to TRBJ1-6, with D maybe TRBD1 (5 bases). This CDR3 contains 16 residues. Looked up from germline, CDR1 is SGHVS and CDR2 is FNYEAQ. Trimming removed 6 bases at V and 8 bases at J, with 20 bases between.

As regards this clonotype: This may arise from a read error, as a much more abundant clone is one base away. The V and J genes are TRBV29-1 and TRBJ2-7; no clear D gene. Germline V lookup: CDR1 SQVTM, CDR2 ANQGSEA. V was shortened by 6 bases and J by 4 bases, with 13 bases between the two germline ends. The CDR3 totals 12 residues. CDR3 region: CSVIEPTYEQYF. CDR3 DNA sequence: TGCAGCGTCATAGAACCGACTTACGAGCAGTACTTC.

This clonotype was counted only a few times. The rearrangement uses TRBV4-1 and TRBJ1-5, with D possibly TRBD1 on 6 matching bases. In germline, CDR1 is MGHRA, CDR2 YSYEKL. V dropped 3 bases and J dropped 4 bases, with 10 bases sitting between them. The CDR3 length is 14 residues. CDR3 in amino acids: CASSQLTGNQPQHF. CDR3 coding DNA: TGCGCCAGCAGCCAGCTCACAGGGAATCAGCCCCAGCATTTT.